The T cell receptor (beta chain) under discussion was sequenced for a study of cytotoxic CD8 clonotypes in ibrutinib-treated CLL. Study information: Patient counts were around 10 relapsed/refractory, around 15 treatment-naive and about 18 IGHV unmutated. It was after a median about 12 months of treatment, range 6 to 36, that response samples were taken. A mean of around 270,000 productive templates and 90,000 or so productive rearrangements was obtained per sample.

Cryopreserved PBMCs supplied around 1.8 micrograms of genomic DNA for TCR beta libraries. Repertoires were generated with immunoSEQ multiplex PCR, while TCRdb's copy carries only in-frame clones and drops some. Among over 70,000 clones listed, about 86% were seen once. The germline CDR1 and CDR2 sequences are LGHNT and FRNRAP. The CDR3 totals 16 residues. V lost 0 bases to trimming and J lost 6 bases; unmatched junction nucleotides: 11. The chain has TRBV12-5 and TRBJ2-7; 7 nucleotides align to TRBD2. Sequenced material: PBMCs, taken before ibrutinib treatment. This clonotype was obtained from a human donor with chronic lymphocytic leukemia. The DNA for the CDR3 is TGTGCTAGTGGTTTGGTATCGGGCGGGAGATCCCTCGAGCAGTACTTC. This encodes CASGLVSGGRSLEQYF.